This TCR beta chain was captured in a study of OX40 agonist ivuxolimab in advanced cancers. Study context: A diagnosis of hepatocellular carcinoma, melanoma, renal cell or head and neck cancer was present in dose-escalation patients. Participants could have had prior anti-PD-1, anti-PD-L1 or anti-CTLA-4 therapy, and about 37% had some.

Only a few counts were recorded for this clone. Repertoires were generated with immunoSEQ multiplex PCR, while TCRdb's copy carries only in-frame clones and drops some. Of 95,000 or so clones in the sample, 70% to 90% were seen once. The CDR3 is 14 amino acids. The germline gives CDR1 LNHNV, CDR2 YYDKDF (reference sequence). V lost 0 bases and J lost 4, with 10 bases in between. This chain uses TRBV15 with TRBJ2-7; D tentatively reads TRBD1 or TRBD2 (5 bases each). The sample was CD4+ or CD8+ T cells sorted from blood, taken in a trial of the OX40 agonist ivuxolimab. The sequence was collected from an adult with an advanced solid tumor such as melanoma, head and neck, liver or kidney cancer. The CDR3 sequence: CATSRERGGYEQYF. CDR3 sequence (DNA): TGTGCCACCAGCAGAGAGAGGGGCGGGTACGAGCAGTACTTC. Full variable domain (rest looked up from reference TRBV15 and TRBJ2-7): DAMVIQNPRYQVTQFGKPVTLSCSQTLNHNVMYWYQQKSSQAPKLLFHYYDKDFNNEADTPDNFQSRRPNTSFCFLDIRSPGLGDTAMYLCATSRERGGYEQYFGPGTRLTVT.